Below are 28 T cell receptor beta chains sequenced from a single sample in a study of blood T cell repertoires in COVID-19. Sequencing used immunoSEQ multiplex PCR; TCRdb keeps in-frame clones, though not all of them. The sample consists of approximately 90,000 clones, around 88% of them appearing once. The sequencing input was peripheral blood. These receptors were obtained from an elderly woman with acute or convalescent COVID-19.

This rearrangement joins TRBV24-1 to TRBJ2-2; 8 nucleotides line up with TRBD2. Per germline, CDR1 KGHDR and CDR2 SFDVKD. This CDR3 has 15 residues. Trimming cost V 3 bases and J 4 bases; bases outside gene matches: 3. For the CDR3, the DNA is TGTGCCACCAGTGATCCGGGGGGGATCACCGGGGAGCTGTTTTTT. It specifies CATSDPGGITGELFF.

V usage is TRBV27 and J usage is TRBJ1-5; D is possibly TRBD1 (5 bases). Germline V CDR1 and CDR2: MNHEY, SMNVEV (reference sequence). Trimming removed 5 bases from V and 0 bases from J, with 14 bases in between. CDR3 length equals 16 residues. The CDR3 coding sequence is TGTGCCAGCAGTCCCACCCCCGACAGTAGCAATCAGCCCCAGCATTTT. Amino acids: CASSPTPDSSNQPQHF.

The chain couples TRBV7-3 to TRBJ2-3; TRBD2 aligns across 10 bases. Germline lookup yields CDR1 SGHTA and CDR2 FQGTGA. The CDR3 runs to 18 residues. The ends lost 1 base at V and 2 bases at J; junction bases unmatched: 9. The CDR3 region has the DNA TGTGCCAGCAGCTTAAAAGGGACTAGCGCTAGCGCCACAGATACGCAGTATTTT. Translated: CASSLKGTSASATDTQYF. The full variable domain, completed using reference TRBV7-3 and TRBJ2-3, is GAGVSQTPSNKVTEKGKYVELRCDPISGHTALYWYRQSLGQGPEFLIYFQGTGAADDSGLPNDRFFAVRPEGSVSTLKIQRTERGDSAVYLCASSLKGTSASATDTQYFGPGTRLTVL.

This chain joins TRBV7-3 and TRBJ2-5; D possibly corresponds to TRBD1 (6 bases). Between the trimmed V and J ends, which lost 0 bases and 5 bases, there was a span of 7 bases. CDR1 SGHTA and CDR2 FQGTGA come from the germline V gene. The CDR3 is made up of 13 amino acids. This CDR3 reads CASSLTQGETQYF. CDR3 nucleotide sequence: TGTGCCAGCAGCTTAACGCAGGGGGAGACCCAGTACTTC. The whole variable domain, filled in from reference TRBV7-3 and TRBJ2-5, reads GAGVSQTPSNKVTEKGKYVELRCDPISGHTALYWYRQSLGQGPEFLIYFQGTGAADDSGLPNDRFFAVRPEGSVSTLKIQRTERGDSAVYLCASSLTQGETQYFGPGTRLLVL.

This clone was picked up a small number of times. The genes are TRBV6-5 and TRBJ2-7; 8 bases are a match to TRBD1. There are 15 residues in the CDR3. Germline V CDR1 and CDR2: MNHEY, SVGAGI. With 5 bases clipped from V and 7 bases from J, the junction kept 13 bases outside the gene matches. CDR3 sequence reads: CASSRTGPGMGEQYF. The CDR3 DNA reads as TGTGCCAGCAGTCGGACAGGGCCGGGCATGGGGGAGCAGTACTTC.

This clone came up once. The rearrangement uses TRBV11-2 and TRBJ1-2; 9 bases are a match to TRBD1. Looked up from germline, CDR1 is SGHAT and CDR2 is FQNNGV. The length of the CDR3 is 14 residues. The trim removed 1 base at V and 6 bases at J, leaving 3 bases unmatched. The CDR3 bases are TGTGCCAGCAGCTTAGGTTGGACAGGGGATGGCTACACCTTC. It yields the protein CASSLGWTGDGYTF.

The chain joins TRBV12-3 or TRBV12-4 to TRBJ2-7; 7 bases are shared with TRBD2. V lost 5 bases and J lost 4; bases outside the gene matches: 5. The CDR3 spans 13 residues. The DNA of the CDR3 is TGTGCCAGCAGTACCGGGGGAGGGTACGAGCAGTACTTC. The encoded protein is CASSTGGGYEQYF.

Points on this clone: One end of the junction does not line up with germline, which may come from a read error. CDR3 coding DNA: TGTGCTAGCAGCTCCCGCCCCTTTCGGGGGGGATCCCAGGGTGAGCAGTTCTTC. Translated: CASSSRPFRGGSQGEQFF. This chain links TRBV7-7 with TRBJ2-1; 8 bases agree with TRBD2. The germline V gene encodes CDR1 SSHAT and CDR2 FNYEAQ (reference sequence). The CDR3 contains 18 residues.

The V gene is TRBV1, the J gene TRBJ1-2; whether TRBD1, the table's D call, matches the DNA was not checked. TRBV1 is reported as a pseudogene. The CDR3 has 13 amino acids. This chain's CDR3 is CTSSRDRDYGYTF. CDR3 coding DNA: TGCACCAGCAGCAGGGACAGGGACTATGGCTACACCTTC.

This chain links TRBV5-4 with TRBJ1-1; 7 nucleotides match TRBD1. Unmatched junction bases numbered 1, after V lost 1 base and J lost 1 base. The CDR3 covers 14 residues. Germline V CDR1 and CDR2: SGHNT, YYREEE (reference sequence). The CDR3 region is CASSLTGANTEAFF. The CDR3 nucleotides are TGTGCCAGCAGCTTGACAGGGGCGAACACTGAAGCTTTCTTT. The variable domain in full, with the rest retrieved from reference TRBV5-4 and TRBJ1-1, is ETGVTQSPTHLIKTRGQQVTLRCSSQSGHNTVSWYQQALGQGPQFIFQYYREEENGRGNFPPRFSGLQFPNYSSELNVNALELDDSALYLCASSLTGANTEAFFGQGTRLTVV.

The V and J genes are TRBV19 and TRBJ1-4; 7 nucleotides agree with TRBD1. The CDR3 has 14 residues. Trimming at V came to 4 bases and at J to 8 bases, leaving 7 bases not matched to a gene. Germline values: CDR1 LNHDA, CDR2 SQIVND (reference sequence). The CDR3 spells CASSSGTDTEKLFF. Here the CDR3 DNA reads TGTGCCAGTAGTAGTGGGACAGACACGGAAAAACTGTTTTTT.

The count of this clone is one. V is TRBV14 and J is TRBJ1-1; maybe TRBD1 (5 bases). Germline CDR1 is SGHDN and CDR2 is FVKESK. CDR3 size: 13 residues. Trimming removed 1 base at V and 9 bases at J, with 12 bases between. As DNA, the CDR3 is TGTGCCAGCAGCCAAGCTTTGCGGGGGAAAGCTTTCTTT. This sequence encodes CASSQALRGKAFF.

The CDR3 sequence: CASSIGGGTPTVGANVLTF. Here the CDR3 DNA reads TGTGCCAGTAGTATAGGGGGAGGGACTCCTACCGTCGGGGCCAACGTCCTGACTTTC. This chain links TRBV19 with TRBJ2-6, with 7 bases lining up with TRBD2. Germline V gene data show CDR1 as LNHDA and CDR2 as SQIVND (reference sequence). With 1 base clipped from V and 4 bases from J, the junction kept 13 bases outside the gene matches. The CDR3 runs to 19 residues. Supplemented by reference TRBV19 and TRBJ2-6, the full variable domain reads DGGITQSPKYLFRKEGQNVTLSCEQNLNHDAMYWYRQDPGQGLRLIYYSQIVNDFQKGDIAEGYSVSREKKESFPLTVTSAQKNPTAFYLCASSIGGGTPTVGANVLTFGAGSRLTVL.

V and J are TRBV19 and TRBJ2-7, with 8 bases aligning to TRBD2. The V segment lost 7 bases and the J segment 3 bases; nucleotides outside the gene matches: 2. CDR1 is LNHDA and CDR2 is SQIVND in the germline V gene (reference sequence). This CDR3 has 12 amino acids. The CDR3 DNA reads TGTGCCAGTACGGGGGGGAACTACGAGCAGTACTTC. This sequence encodes CASTGGNYEQYF. The entire variable domain, with the rest obtained from reference TRBV19 and TRBJ2-7, is as follows: DGGITQSPKYLFRKEGQNVTLSCEQNLNHDAMYWYRQDPGQGLRLIYYSQIVNDFQKGDIAEGYSVSREKKESFPLTVTSAQKNPTAFYLCASTGGNYEQYFGPGTRLTVT.

With respect to this clone: The sample holds other DNA sequences that translate to the same CDR3. The chain links TRBV11-3 to TRBJ1-1; D gene unclear. The CDR3 totals 13 residues. Germline V gene lookup returns CDR1 SGHNT and CDR2 YENEEA. V lost 6 bases and J 2 bases, leaving 10 bases between the germline ends. CDR3 DNA: TGTGCCAGCAGTTTAAGCCCTAACACTGAAGCTTTCTTT. As protein: CASSLSPNTEAFF.

The chain joins TRBV5-1 to TRBJ1-6; D not resolved. The germline V gene has CDR1 SGHRS and CDR2 YFSETQ. V shed 4 bases and J shed 5 bases, with 10 bases lying between them. This CDR3 is built from 14 residues. CDR3 amino acids: CASSGEGNNSPLHF. The CDR3 nucleotides are TGCGCCAGCAGCGGGGAGGGCAATAATTCACCCCTCCACTTT.

The chain links TRBV25-1 to TRBJ2-1; 7 bases fit TRBD2. With 4 bases clipped from V and 5 bases from J, the junction kept 5 bases outside the gene matches. This CDR3 is built from 14 residues. Germline CDR1 and CDR2: MGHDK and SYGVNS. CDR3 loop: CASSVAGENNEQFF. In DNA form, the CDR3 reads TGTGCCAGCAGTGTTGCGGGGGAGAACAATGAGCAGTTCTTC.

The CDR3, as DNA: TGTGCCAGCGGGTCTAGCGGGGGGAACGAGCAGTACTTC. It yields the protein CASGSSGGNEQYF. This sequence joins TRBV2 and TRBJ2-7, with 11 positions matching TRBD2. Germline CDR1 SNHLY, CDR2 FYNNEI. The trim removed 8 bases at V and 5 bases at J, leaving 5 bases unmatched. The length of the CDR3 is 13 residues.

The chain has TRBV28 and TRBJ1-1; weak D call: TRBD1 (6 bases). V gave up 3 bases and J gave up 3 bases, with 8 bases separating them. The germline V gene encodes CDR1 MDHEN and CDR2 SYDVKM. This CDR3 is 13 amino acids long. This CDR3 reads CASSLKGDTEAFF. CDR3 nucleotides: TGTGCCAGCAGTTTGAAGGGGGACACTGAAGCTTTCTTT.

The chain couples TRBV7-2 to TRBJ1-4, with TRBD1 matching 11 bases. The junction had 4 bases not matched to a gene; V was cut back by 4 bases and J by 12 bases. Germline CDR1 is SGHTA and CDR2 is FQGNSA. The CDR3 has 13 amino acids. In DNA form, the CDR3 reads TGTGCCAGCAGCTCGGACAGGGGGCGCGAACTGTTTTTT. Its protein product is CASSSDRGRELFF.

V usage is TRBV18 and J usage is TRBJ1-1; possible D gene TRBD1, 6 bases. The germline gives CDR1 KGHSH, CDR2 LQKENI. The CDR3 is 15 amino acids. V was pared by 2 bases and J by 6 bases, with 16 bases between. CDR3: CASSPEARGHPEAFF. The CDR3 nucleotides read TGTGCCAGCTCACCAGAGGCCAGGGGCCATCCTGAAGCTTTCTTT.

This sequence joins TRBV7-3 and TRBJ2-7; 14 bases fit TRBD2. Germline CDR1 reads SGHTA; CDR2 reads FQGTGA. The CDR3 sequence is 16 residues long. The V and J ends lost 4 bases and 3 bases, in that order; junction bases with no gene match: 5. DNA for the CDR3: TGTGCCAGCAGCTCCCCGGGACTAGCGGGGGTCTACGAGCAGTACTTC. Its protein is CASSSPGLAGVYEQYF.

V usage is TRBV6-5 and J usage is TRBJ1-2, with D perhaps matching TRBD1 (5 bases). The V gene's germline CDR1 is MNHEY and CDR2 SVGAGI. The CDR3 totals 12 residues. Trimming took 2 bases from V and 8 from J, leaving 9 bases between them. The CDR3 DNA follows: TGTGCCAGCAGTTACACGGGGGACGGCTACACCTTC. Protein sequence: CASSYTGDGYTF.

The V call is TRBV11-3, the J call TRBJ1-2, with a possible D match to TRBD1 (5 bases). Deletions cut 3 bases from V and 1 base from J, with 9 bases between. The CDR3 totals 14 residues. Germline CDR1 SGHNT, CDR2 YENEEA. CDR3 amino acids: CASSFRQGNYGYTF. CDR3 DNA: TGTGCCAGCAGCTTCCGGCAGGGTAACTATGGCTACACCTTC.

The chain combines TRBV18 with TRBJ2-7; 7 bases fit TRBD1. This CDR3 is built from 14 residues. V lost 3 bases to trimming and J lost 1 base; unmatched junction nucleotides: 3. Germline V gives CDR1 KGHSH, CDR2 LQKENI. The DNA of the CDR3 is TGTGCCAGCTCACCGGGACAGCCGTCCTACGAGCAGTACTTC. Translation gives CASSPGQPSYEQYF.

The J gene is TRBJ2-7, the V gene TRBV27; TRBD1 matches at 9 bases. The CDR3 loop spans 15 amino acids. V was clipped by 5 bases and J by 4 bases; unmatched bases: 9. CDR1 and CDR2 from the germline V gene are MNHEY and SMNVEV (reference sequence). CDR3 protein: CASSQRTGAKYEQYF. The CDR3 nucleotides are TGTGCCAGCAGTCAACGGACAGGGGCCAAATACGAGCAGTACTTC.

The chain employs TRBV6-6 and TRBJ2-7; D is undetermined. The CDR3 length is 14 residues. Looked up from germline, CDR1 is MNHNY and CDR2 is SVGAGI (reference sequence). Trimming took off 2 bases at V and 4 bases at J, with 12 bases between the two ends. The CDR3: CASSYGPTLYEQYF. The CDR3 DNA reads TGTGCCAGCAGTTACGGCCCCACCCTTTACGAGCAGTACTTC.

The gene calls are TRBV30 and TRBJ1-5; TRBD1 matches at 7 bases. The CDR3 is made up of 13 amino acids. Looked up from germline, CDR1 is GTSNPN and CDR2 is SVGIG (reference sequence). Trimming removed 5 bases from V and 2 bases from J; junction bases left unmatched: 3. The CDR3 DNA sequence: TGTGCCTGGGCCGGGACAGGCAATCAGCCCCAGCATTTT. This encodes CAWAGTGNQPQHF.